Listed below are T cell receptor beta chains from one sample, sequenced in a study of T cells in Graves' hyperthyroidism and ophthalmopathy. TCRdb analysed the multiplex PCR reads with MiXCR anew, one entry per CDR3 protein. There are roughly 500,000 distinct CDR3 sequences in the sample; approximately 15% occur only once, and more than 5% lies in the top ten. The sample consisted of blood. Receptors originate from a woman aged 25 to 39 with Graves' hyperthyroidism that later progressed to Graves' ophthalmopathy. Both conserved end residues are part of each CDR3. The D gene is left open where the match is weak. Where a row states a size, it is once, few, many or the class of an expanded clone; other rows omit it.

j_gene: TRBJ2-7
v_gene: TRBV30
d_gene: TRBD1
abundance: many
CDR3nt: TGTGCCTGGAGTACTGCCCAGGGGGCCTACGAGCAGTACTTC
CDR3aa: CAWSTAQGAYEQYF

j_gene: TRBJ1-1
v_gene: TRBV3-1
d_gene: NA
abundance: many
CDR3nt: TGTGCCAGCAGCCAACCGGGGCGGAACACTGAAGCTTTCTTT
CDR3aa: CASSQPGRNTEAFF

j_gene: TRBJ2-7
v_gene: TRBV7-2
d_gene: TRBD2
abundance: many
CDR3nt: TGTGCCAGCAGCTTAGCTACTAGCGGGAGGGGGGCCTACGAGCAGTACTTC
CDR3aa: CASSLATSGRGAYEQYF

j_gene: TRBJ2-1
v_gene: TRBV10-1
d_gene: NA
abundance: few
CDR3nt: TGCGCCAGCAGTGAGGTCGCCGGGGGCGCCTATGAGCAGTTCTTC
CDR3aa: CASSEVAGGAYEQFF

j_gene: TRBJ1-6
v_gene: TRBV7-2
d_gene: NA
abundance: many
CDR3nt: TGTGCCAGCAGCCCCTATGCCAGGGAGGGCTCACCCCTCCACTTT
CDR3aa: CASSPYAREGSPLHF

j_gene: TRBJ2-1
v_gene: TRBV2
d_gene: TRBD2
abundance: NA
CDR3nt: TGTGCCAGCAGTGAGGGGGGGTTCGGGGGGGTAGGGTACAATGAGCAGTTCTTC
CDR3aa: CASSEGGFGGVGYNEQFF

j_gene: TRBJ1-4
v_gene: TRBV29-1
d_gene: TRBD1
abundance: many
CDR3nt: TGCAGCGTCGTTGGGACAGGACATAATGAAAAACTGTTTTTT
CDR3aa: CSVVGTGHNEKLFF

j_gene: TRBJ1-4
v_gene: TRBV3-1
d_gene: TRBD1
abundance: few
CDR3nt: TGTGCCAGCAGCCAAGGGACAGGAGGTAATGAAAAACTGTTTTTT
CDR3aa: CASSQGTGGNEKLFF

j_gene: TRBJ2-7
v_gene: TRBV4-1
d_gene: NA
abundance: few
CDR3nt: TGCGCCAGCAGCCAAGCGGGAGAGGGGTACGAGCAGTACTTC
CDR3aa: CASSQAGEGYEQYF

j_gene: TRBJ1-1
v_gene: TRBV25-1
d_gene: NA
abundance: few
CDR3nt: TGTGCCAGCAGCGACAGGTGGGAATTGAACACTGAAGCTTTCTTT
CDR3aa: CASSDRWELNTEAFF

j_gene: TRBJ2-7
v_gene: TRBV29-1
d_gene: NA
abundance: many
CDR3nt: TGCAGCGTTGAAGATCTAGGCAGGGGAACCTACGAGCAGTACTTC
CDR3aa: CSVEDLGRGTYEQYF

j_gene: TRBJ2-7
v_gene: TRBV19
d_gene: TRBD2
abundance: few
CDR3nt: TGTGCCAGTAGCCAGGGTCAGGGAGGGTCCTACGAGCAGTACTTC
CDR3aa: CASSQGQGGSYEQYF

j_gene: TRBJ2-7
v_gene: TRBV20-1
d_gene: TRBD1
abundance: many
CDR3nt: TGCAGTGCCCCAGCGAGGACAGGGGTCTTCGAGCAGTACTTC
CDR3aa: CSAPARTGVFEQYF

j_gene: TRBJ2-7
v_gene: TRBV4-1
d_gene: NA
abundance: many
CDR3nt: TGCGCCAGCAGCGGACCAAACTCGGACGAGCAGTACTTC
CDR3aa: CASSGPNSDEQYF

j_gene: TRBJ1-1
v_gene: TRBV6-2/TRBV6-3
d_gene: TRBD1
abundance: NA
CDR3nt: TGTGCCAGCGGACAGGCCGTGAACACTGAAGCTTTCTTT
CDR3aa: CASGQAVNTEAFF

j_gene: TRBJ2-7
v_gene: TRBV10-1
d_gene: NA
abundance: many
CDR3nt: TGCGCCAGCAGTGACAGGGGAGAGGGCTACGAGCAGTACTTC
CDR3aa: CASSDRGEGYEQYF

j_gene: TRBJ1-5
v_gene: TRBV2
d_gene: NA
abundance: many
CDR3nt: TGTGCCAGCAGTGACGGTCAAGGGTATCAGCCCCAGCATTTT
CDR3aa: CASSDGQGYQPQHF

j_gene: TRBJ2-2
v_gene: TRBV3-1
d_gene: NA
abundance: many
CDR3nt: TGTGCCAGCAGCCAGACTAGGACCGGGGAGCTGTTTTTT
CDR3aa: CASSQTRTGELFF

j_gene: TRBJ2-5
v_gene: TRBV12-3/TRBV12-4
d_gene: TRBD2
abundance: many
CDR3nt: TGTGCCAGCAGTTCCAGCGGGAGGGGAGAGACCCAGTACTTC
CDR3aa: CASSSSGRGETQYF

j_gene: TRBJ2-1
v_gene: TRBV19
d_gene: TRBD1
abundance: few
CDR3nt: TGTGCCAGTAGTATGCCCGGGACAGCTTACAATGAGCAGTTCTTC
CDR3aa: CASSMPGTAYNEQFF

j_gene: TRBJ2-5
v_gene: TRBV11-3
d_gene: NA
abundance: many
CDR3nt: TGTGCCAGCAGCACCCCCGGGGCTAGGCAAGAGACCCAGTACTTC
CDR3aa: CASSTPGARQETQYF

j_gene: TRBJ2-5
v_gene: TRBV9
d_gene: NA
abundance: many
CDR3nt: TGTGCCAGCAGCGTCGTGGGGGGGCTGGAGACCCAGTACTTC
CDR3aa: CASSVVGGLETQYF

j_gene: TRBJ2-7
v_gene: TRBV12-3/TRBV12-4
d_gene: NA
abundance: many
CDR3nt: TGTGCCAGCAGTTTCGGTCCGGGAGCCTCCTCCTACGAGCAGTACTTC
CDR3aa: CASSFGPGASSYEQYF

j_gene: TRBJ1-1
v_gene: TRBV5-1
d_gene: NA
abundance: many
CDR3nt: TGCGCCAGCAGCTTGCTCGCGGAGGGCACTGAAGCTTTCTTT
CDR3aa: CASSLLAEGTEAFF

j_gene: TRBJ2-1
v_gene: TRBV6-2/TRBV6-3
d_gene: NA
abundance: NA
CDR3nt: TGTGCCAGCAGTTGGATGGCAGAAAATGAGCAGTTCTTC
CDR3aa: CASSWMAENEQFF

j_gene: TRBJ1-4
v_gene: TRBV5-4
d_gene: TRBD1
abundance: few
CDR3nt: TGTGCCAGCAGCTTTTGGGACAGGGATGAAAAACTGTTTTTT
CDR3aa: CASSFWDRDEKLFF

j_gene: TRBJ1-6
v_gene: TRBV15
d_gene: TRBD1
abundance: NA
CDR3nt: TGTGCCACCAGCAGAGGCGGGACAGGGGTATCTTCACCCCTCCACTTT
CDR3aa: CATSRGGTGVSSPLHF

j_gene: TRBJ2-1
v_gene: TRBV20-1
d_gene: NA
abundance: NA
CDR3nt: TGCAGTGCTAGAGGGCTCCGGGTTGGTGAGCAGTTCTTC
CDR3aa: CSARGLRVGEQFF

j_gene: TRBJ2-7
v_gene: TRBV29-1
d_gene: NA
abundance: many
CDR3nt: TGCAGCGTTGAAGATTCGACTGATCCGTCCTACGAGCAGTACTTC
CDR3aa: CSVEDSTDPSYEQYF

j_gene: TRBJ1-1
v_gene: TRBV30
d_gene: TRBD1
abundance: many
CDR3nt: TGTGCCTGGAGGGGACAGGGGAACACTGAAGCTTTCTTT
CDR3aa: CAWRGQGNTEAFF

j_gene: TRBJ2-1
v_gene: TRBV7-9
d_gene: TRBD2
abundance: many
CDR3nt: TGTGCCAGCAGCTCAGAGCGGGAGTTAGGGAACAATGAGCAGTTCTTC
CDR3aa: CASSSERELGNNEQFF

j_gene: TRBJ1-5
v_gene: TRBV10-3
d_gene: NA
abundance: many
CDR3nt: TGTGCCATCAGTGATGGGGGGTACGACAATCAGCCCCAGCATTTT
CDR3aa: CAISDGGYDNQPQHF

j_gene: TRBJ1-5
v_gene: TRBV6-1
d_gene: NA
abundance: few
CDR3nt: TGTGCCAGCAGTGAAAGGTTCAATCAGCCCCAGCATTTT
CDR3aa: CASSERFNQPQHF

j_gene: TRBJ1-2
v_gene: TRBV6-1
d_gene: TRBD1
abundance: many
CDR3nt: TGTGCCAGCAGGGGACAGGGTACCTATGGCTACACCTTC
CDR3aa: CASRGQGTYGYTF

j_gene: TRBJ2-3
v_gene: TRBV5-1
d_gene: TRBD2
abundance: many
CDR3nt: TGCGCCAGCAGCGCGCGACTAGCGGGAAGCACAGATACGCAGTATTTT
CDR3aa: CASSARLAGSTDTQYF

j_gene: TRBJ1-5
v_gene: TRBV5-8
d_gene: NA
abundance: many
CDR3nt: TGTGCCAGCAGCTTGGACACGAATCAGCCCCAGCATTTT
CDR3aa: CASSLDTNQPQHF

j_gene: TRBJ1-5
v_gene: TRBV24-1
d_gene: NA
abundance: many
CDR3nt: TGTGCCACCAGTGATTTGCCCGTGAATCAGCCCCAGCATTTT
CDR3aa: CATSDLPVNQPQHF

j_gene: TRBJ2-5
v_gene: TRBV27
d_gene: NA
abundance: NA
CDR3nt: TGTGCCAGCAGTTTGAACCCAAGGGAGACCCAGTACTTC
CDR3aa: CASSLNPRETQYF

j_gene: TRBJ1-6
v_gene: TRBV12-3/TRBV12-4
d_gene: TRBD1
abundance: many
CDR3nt: TGTGCCAGCAGTGCCCTCGCGACAGGGGGAATTTCTTCACCCCTCCACTTT
CDR3aa: CASSALATGGISSPLHF